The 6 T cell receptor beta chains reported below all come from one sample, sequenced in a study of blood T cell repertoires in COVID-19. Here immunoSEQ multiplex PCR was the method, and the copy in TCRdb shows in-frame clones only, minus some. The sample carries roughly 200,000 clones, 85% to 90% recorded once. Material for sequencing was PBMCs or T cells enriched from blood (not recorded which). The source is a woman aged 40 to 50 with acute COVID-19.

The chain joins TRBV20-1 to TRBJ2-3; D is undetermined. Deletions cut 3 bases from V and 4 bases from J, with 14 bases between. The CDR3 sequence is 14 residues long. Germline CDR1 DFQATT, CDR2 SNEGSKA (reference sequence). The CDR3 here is CSASVGTRSDTQYF. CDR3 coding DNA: TGCAGTGCTAGTGTTGGTACCAGATCAGATACGCAGTATTTT.

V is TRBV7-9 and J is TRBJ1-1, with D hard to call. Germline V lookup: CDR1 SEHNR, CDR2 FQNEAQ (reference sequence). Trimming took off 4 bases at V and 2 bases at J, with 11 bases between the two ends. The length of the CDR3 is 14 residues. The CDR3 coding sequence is TGTGCCAGCAGCTCGGGAATAGTTAACACTGAAGCTTTCTTT. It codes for CASSSGIVNTEAFF.

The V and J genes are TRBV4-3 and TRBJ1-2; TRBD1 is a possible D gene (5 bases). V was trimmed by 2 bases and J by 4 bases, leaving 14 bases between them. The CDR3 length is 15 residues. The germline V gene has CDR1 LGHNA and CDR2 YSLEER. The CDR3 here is CASSQFRAQSYGYTF. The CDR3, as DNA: TGCGCCAGCAGCCAATTCAGGGCACAGAGCTATGGCTACACCTTC.

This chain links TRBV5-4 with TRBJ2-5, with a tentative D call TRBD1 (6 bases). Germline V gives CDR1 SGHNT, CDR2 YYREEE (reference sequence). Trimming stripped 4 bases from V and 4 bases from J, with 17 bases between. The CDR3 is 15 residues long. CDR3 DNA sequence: TGTGCCAGCAGCCCCCCCGGGAAAGGGGGAGAGACCCAGTACTTC. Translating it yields CASSPPGKGGETQYF.

The CDR3 DNA is TGTGCCATCAGTGGCCGGCGGGGGGGGACTAGCACAGATACGCAGTATTTT. Translated, it gives CAISGRRGGTSTDTQYF. The chain is built from TRBV10-3 and TRBJ2-3, with 9 bases matching TRBD2. The V segment lost 4 bases and the J segment 0 bases; nucleotides outside the gene matches: 8. The CDR3 contains 17 residues. Germline V lookup: CDR1 ENHRY, CDR2 SYGVKD.

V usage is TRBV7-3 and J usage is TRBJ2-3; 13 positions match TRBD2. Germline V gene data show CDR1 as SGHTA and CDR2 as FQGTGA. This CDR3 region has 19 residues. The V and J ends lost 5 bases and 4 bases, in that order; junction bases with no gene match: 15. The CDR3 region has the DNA TGTGCCAGCAGCCAAAACGCGGGACTAGCGGGGCCAAACCCAGATACGCAGTATTTT. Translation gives CASSQNAGLAGPNPDTQYF.